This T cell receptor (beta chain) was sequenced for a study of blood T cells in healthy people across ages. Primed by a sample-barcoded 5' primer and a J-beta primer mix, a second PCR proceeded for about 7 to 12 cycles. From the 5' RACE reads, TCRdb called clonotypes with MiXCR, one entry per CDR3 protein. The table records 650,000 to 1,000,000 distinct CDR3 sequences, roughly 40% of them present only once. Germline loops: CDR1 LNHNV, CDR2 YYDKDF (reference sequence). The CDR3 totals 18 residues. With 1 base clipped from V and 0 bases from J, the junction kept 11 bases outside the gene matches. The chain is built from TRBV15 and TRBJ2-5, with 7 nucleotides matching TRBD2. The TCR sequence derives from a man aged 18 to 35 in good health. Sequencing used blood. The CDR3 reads CATSRARTFSGYQETQYF. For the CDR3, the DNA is TGTGCCACCAGCAGAGCTCGAACATTTAGCGGGTACCAAGAGACCCAGTACTTC. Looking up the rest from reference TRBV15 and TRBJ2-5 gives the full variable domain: DAMVIQNPRYQVTQFGKPVTLSCSQTLNHNVMYWYQQKSSQAPKLLFHYYDKDFNNEADTPDNFQSRRPNTSFCFLDIRSPGLGDTAMYLCATSRARTFSGYQETQYFGPGTRLLVL.